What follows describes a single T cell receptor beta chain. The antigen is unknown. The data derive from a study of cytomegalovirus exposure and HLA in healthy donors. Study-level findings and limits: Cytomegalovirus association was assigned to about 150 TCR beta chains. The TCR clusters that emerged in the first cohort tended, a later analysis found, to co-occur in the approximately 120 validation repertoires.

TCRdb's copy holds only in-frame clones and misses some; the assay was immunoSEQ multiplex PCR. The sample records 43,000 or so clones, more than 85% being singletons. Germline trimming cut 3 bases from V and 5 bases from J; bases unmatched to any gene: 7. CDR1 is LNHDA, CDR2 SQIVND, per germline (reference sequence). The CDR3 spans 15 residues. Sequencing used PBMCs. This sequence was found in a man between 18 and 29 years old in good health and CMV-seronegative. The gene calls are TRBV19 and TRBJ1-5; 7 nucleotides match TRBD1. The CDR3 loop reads CASSIQGGTYQPQHF. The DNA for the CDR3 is TGTGCCAGTAGTATTCAGGGGGGCACCTATCAGCCCCAGCATTTT.